This T cell receptor beta chain was captured by sequencing in a study of regulatory T cells in long-lasting Graves disease. Across the study: The study counted Graves' disease as persistent given over 5 years of antithyroid drugs and positive TSH receptor antibodies.

Time point in this sample: persistent/refractory GD, antithyroid drugs over 5 years with positive TRAb. There was RNA extracted from PBMCs, and the TCR library was made from it. American Thyroid Association guidelines were used to diagnose Graves' disease. Each of the patients was recruited from an endocrinology department situated in Xi'an, China. From each patient, around 8.7 milliliters of peripheral blood was drawn and collected into an EDTA anticoagulant tube. This CDR3 has 17 residues. V was shortened by 1 base and J by 3 bases, with 18 bases between the two germline ends. Germline V CDR1 and CDR2: SEHNR, FQNEAQ (reference sequence). A word on this clonotype: This likely stems from a read error, as it lies one base from a far larger clone.

Arm-PCR with iRepertoire HTBI primers amplified the CDR3 regions for these TCR beta libraries. TCRdb re-called the multiplex PCR reads with MiXCR, one entry per CDR3 protein. The repertoire includes a few hundred thousand distinct CDR3 sequences, approximately 22% of them detected once, and over 10% sits in the top ten. The sample here was peripheral blood mononuclear cells (PBMCs), taken when the disease was refractory, from a patient treated with antithyroid drugs. J is TRBJ2-5 and V is TRBV7-9; perhaps TRBD2 as D (6 bases). The receptor comes from a female donor with Graves disease. Written as DNA, the CDR3 is TGTGCCAGCAGCTTAGGGCCTCGAAGCGGGTTAAAAGAGACCCAGTACTTC. This sequence encodes CASSLGPRSGLKETQYF.